This T cell receptor beta chain was identified in a study of somatic mutations in cytotoxic T cells in rheumatoid arthritis. Study results and limitations: A significant difference in CD8+ T-cell clonality was not found between rheumatoid arthritis patients and age-matched healthy controls. Within the rheumatoid arthritis patients, CD8+ clonality went up as age increased (Spearman r of about 0.52). The same was not true of the healthy controls.

This clone was observed once. Its antigen is currently unknown. The method was immunoSEQ multiplex PCR; TCRdb's version includes in-frame clones alone and lacks a portion of them. The sample has 16,000 or so clones, 75% to 85% seen once. Germline V CDR1 and CDR2: LGHNA, YSLEER. CDR3 length equals 16 residues. With 5 bases clipped from V and 3 bases from J, the junction kept 10 bases outside the gene matches. The chain carries TRBV4-3 and TRBJ2-7; 10 nucleotides line up with TRBD1. The clonotype was recovered from an adult with rheumatoid arthritis. The material sequenced was CD8+ T cells sorted from blood. The CDR3 is CASSYSGTGEVYEQYF. CDR3 coding DNA: TGCGCCAGCAGCTATTCCGGGACAGGGGAAGTCTACGAGCAGTACTTC.